This is a list of T cell receptor beta chains from one sample in a study of cytomegalovirus exposure and HLA in healthy donors. TCRdb keeps only in-frame clones here, not all; method: immunoSEQ multiplex PCR. The table includes some 200,000 clones, 80% to 85% detected once. Input material: PBMCs. The receptor source for this set is a woman aged 18-29 years in good health and CMV-seronegative. Each CDR3 is given without its conserved first and last residue.

v_gene,j_gene,CDR3aa
TRBV7-2,TRBJ1-1,ASSPQTGLGTEAF
TRBV7-9,TRBJ2-3,ASSFRASRRGTDTQY
TRBV28,TRBJ1-2,ASTLRGTGGLGYT
TRBV5-4,TRBJ2-3,ASSEMTSGFADTQY
TRBV10-1,TRBJ2-2,ASSLAGGAGELF
TRBV28,TRBJ1-2,ASTQIQGENGYT
TRBV25-1,TRBJ2-1,ASSSVPGLAGALGEQF
TRBV9,TRBJ2-5,ASSVSLRGETQY
TRBV4-3,TRBJ2-5,ASSPDTNPRGTQY
TRBV10-1,TRBJ2-1,ASSPSGDYYNEQF
TRBV29-1,TRBJ2-5,SVGEGRETQY
TRBV10-3,TRBJ2-1,AISEKGTDLYNEQF
TRBV9,TRBJ2-1,ASSVGSGGGWYEQF
TRBV6-1,TRBJ2-3,ASSELTDTQY
TRBV6-6,TRBJ1-3,ASSLTGSGNTIY
TRBV29-1,TRBJ2-3,STQGLAGGTDTQY
TRBV7-8,TRBJ2-1,ASSLVVAGDYNEQF
TRBV9,TRBJ1-2,ASSSRTGDAGYT
TRBV7-2,TRBJ1-2,ASSLGPSNGYT
TRBV19,TRBJ1-2,ASSILRDGYT
TRBV10-3,TRBJ2-2,AISLGQGEEELF
TRBV27,TRBJ1-1,ASSSLIGQSEAF
TRBV29-1,TRBJ2-3,SVEDGAGDTDTQY
TRBV7-9,TRBJ1-1,SSSLDPHSAF
TRBV11-2,TRBJ2-7,ASSMGLAAGYEQY
TRBV7-9,TRBJ2-1,ASSCPGCNEQF
TRBV4-3,TRBJ2-5,ASSQADRGETQY
TRBV6-6,TRBJ2-1,ASSSARGSYNEQF
TRBV28,TRBJ2-3,ASSSGLSTDTQY
TRBV29-1,TRBJ1-2,SVRDSLST
TRBV6-5,TRBJ2-1,ASSPTRGYEQF
TRBV10-3,TRBJ2-1,AISGLGEQF
TRBV27,TRBJ2-1,ASSSTGTGVYNEQF
TRBV6-6,TRBJ1-2,ASSENGYGYT
TRBV28,TRBJ1-5,ASRFSGTGSRQPQH
TRBV2,TRBJ1-2,ASSEAKVAGYT
TRBV28,TRBJ2-3,ASSLQGAGDTQY
TRBV28,TRBJ2-4,ASSLQGLAKNIQY
TRBV27,TRBJ1-1,ASSFQGSLTEAF
TRBV6-1,TRBJ2-3,ASSERLAGEVSTDTQY
TRBV7-9,TRBJ2-2,ASRQPGTTGELF
TRBV5-4,TRBJ2-7,ASSPKGQWYEQY
TRBV5-1,TRBJ2-7,ASSPGTSGRAGEQY
TRBV25-1,TRBJ2-7,ASRREGYEQY
TRBV30,TRBJ1-1,AWIRGEAF
TRBV11-3,TRBJ2-2,ASSPLAGELF
TRBV7-9,TRBJ1-1,ASSLGLGEGTEAF
TRBV7-2,TRBJ2-6,ASSAQTGPGANVLT
TRBV27,TRBJ2-7,ASSFSGTGTYEQY
TRBV2,TRBJ1-1,ASSTGFNTEAF
TRBV6-4,TRBJ2-5,ASSGLAGGRETQY
TRBV30,TRBJ1-2,AWSLDSSLPYGYT
TRBV7-9,TRBJ2-3,ASSPGQGAADTQY
TRBV5-1,TRBJ2-7,ASSFQTFYEQY
TRBV6-5,TRBJ1-1,ASSSRANTEAF
TRBV5-6,TRBJ2-1,ASSFASGGEQF
TRBV28,TRBJ2-3,ASSPGGSGREVATDTQY
TRBV2,TRBJ2-3,ASLGTSTDTQY
TRBV6-1,TRBJ2-1,ASSASGTPYNEQF
TRBV5-4,TRBJ1-1,ASSLDSQGPGAF